The following is a T cell receptor beta chain sequence with its context. Its matching antigen is unknown. TCR beta cDNA libraries included unique molecular identifiers. Each CDR3 protein gets one entry after TCRdb re-called the PCR reads with MiXCR. Of approximately 440,000 distinct CDR3 sequences in the sample, 40% to 55% were seen once. CDR3 length: 16 amino acids. Germline lookup yields CDR1 SGHRS and CDR2 YFSETQ. This sample stems from a study of post-analysis software for immune sequencing data. Study at large: Disease trajectories encompassed relapsing-remitting, secondary progressive and progressive-relapsing multiple sclerosis.

Study results and limitations: TRBV5-6, TRBV5-1 and TRBV20-1 were among four or five TRBV segments more frequent in patients than controls. Significantly lower normalized Chao1 diversity was seen in multiple sclerosis patients than in controls. Strong same-batch co-clustering of samples appeared with F measure clustering.

Specimen: blood. This chain joins TRBV5-1 and TRBJ2-4; 7 bases agree with TRBD2. The closer fit of TRBJ2-7 to the DNA end suggests the J call may be wrong. The sequence was obtained from a girl between 10 and 17 years old with multiple sclerosis. DNA of the CDR3: TGCGCCAGCAGCTTGGCCAGTGGCGGGAGCGTCCGCGAGCAGTACTTC. It encodes CASSLASGGSVREQYF.